This T cell receptor beta chain was captured by sequencing in a study of blood T cell repertoires in COVID-19. Study details: Samples of COVID-19 (acute and convalescent) were obtained from the United States, Italy and Spain. T cells, B-cell-depleted T cells, or PBMCs supplied cDNA or gDNA.

As originally analysed: Scientists estimated how many nucleated cells there were by amplifying reference gene primers. Profiled with immunoSEQ multiplex PCR; TCRdb holds only in-frame clones, not every one. That table is the source of V, J and clone size, and D and trimming were worked out from the DNA. The repertoire holds more than 200,000 clones, around nine tenths seen once, with 2.7% in the top ten. This CDR3 is built from 16 residues. V lost 6 bases to trimming and J lost 7 bases, with 22 bases between them. CDR1 is KGHSH and CDR2 is LQKENI in the germline V gene. The clonotype originates from a woman aged 60-75 years with acute or convalescent COVID-19. The V call is TRBV18, the J call TRBJ2-1, with a weak D call TRBD2 (8 bases). The specimen was peripheral blood. The CDR3 is CASSPGGTAAVNEQFF. CDR3 DNA sequence: TGTGCCAGCTCGCCGGGGGGGACAGCGGCAGTGAATGAGCAGTTCTTC.